This T cell receptor beta chain was documented in a study of control samples from healthy donors and cancer patients. Looked up from germline, CDR1 is LNHDA and CDR2 is SQIVND (reference sequence). This CDR3 has 15 amino acids. Trimming took 5 bases from V and 2 from J, leaving 15 bases between them. Assay used: immunoSEQ multiplex PCR; TCRdb lists only in-frame clones, some missing. Of around 100,000 clones listed, 88% were seen once; the top ten hold approximately 14%. This chain links TRBV19 with TRBJ1-1; D gene ambiguous. Material: blood. The receptor comes from an older woman in good health. The CDR3 spells CASSPRAGVNTEAFF. CDR3 coding DNA: TGTGCCAGTAGTCCCCGAGCGGGAGTTAACACTGAAGCTTTCTTT.